The 20 T cell receptor beta chains reported below all come from one sample, sequenced in a study of identical twins. One entry per CDR3 protein, called by TCRdb with MiXCR from the 5' RACE reads. The table lists 500,000 to 550,000 distinct CDR3 sequences, around 24% of them singletons. These data were likewise used in another study, on yellow fever vaccine responses in identical twins.

Sequenced input: CD4+ T cells sorted from blood. These receptors were collected from a woman aged 18-29 years in good health.

Only a few counts were recorded for this clonotype. The J gene is TRBJ1-1, the V gene TRBV4-1; D is unresolved. The ends were cut back, 1 base at V and 4 bases at J, with 7 bases in the middle. The CDR3 runs to 13 residues. Germline V gives CDR1 MGHRA, CDR2 YSYEKL. CDR3 sequence reads: CASSQGSGTEAFF. Here the CDR3 DNA reads TGCGCCAGCAGCCAAGGATCGGGCACTGAAGCTTTCTTT.

In its sample, this clonotype was seen a few times. The chain is built from TRBV20-1 and TRBJ2-1, with no clear D. The V gene lost 6 bases and the J gene lost 0 bases, with 12 bases spanning the gap. The CDR3 loop spans 14 amino acids. Germline V gene data show CDR1 as DFQATT and CDR2 as SNEGSKA (reference sequence). The CDR3 DNA sequence: TGCAGTGCCCACAGCAGTAGCTCCTACAATGAGCAGTTCTTC. Protein sequence: CSAHSSSSYNEQFF.

The genes are TRBV7-8 and TRBJ2-1, with D uncertain. V lost 5 bases to trimming and J lost 8 bases, with 19 bases between them. CDR3 length: 15 amino acids. The V gene's germline CDR1 is SGHVS and CDR2 FQNEAQ. CDR3 loop: CASSLSTFTYDEQFF. CDR3 DNA: TGTGCCAGCAGCCTATCAACCTTCACGTACGATGAGCAGTTCTTC. Filled out from reference TRBV7-8 and TRBJ2-1, the complete variable domain reads GAGVSQSPRYKVAKRGQDVALRCDPISGHVSLFWYQQALGQGPEFLTYFQNEAQLDKSGLPSDRFFAERPEGSVSTLKIQRTQQEDSAVYLCASSLSTFTYDEQFFGPGTRLTVL.

This clonotype was found a few times. The chain is built from TRBV10-3 and TRBJ2-1; 7 nucleotides agree with TRBD1. Germline CDR1 is ENHRY and CDR2 is SYGVKD. J was trimmed by 9 bases and V by 2 bases; bases with no gene match: 7. The CDR3 covers 14 residues. The CDR3 DNA reads TGTGCCATCAGTGAGCTCGAACAGGGGAGTGAGCAGTTCTTC. As protein: CAISELEQGSEQFF.

The rearrangement uses TRBV12-3 or TRBV12-4 and TRBJ2-2; 9 bases are a match to TRBD1. V trimming: 1 base; J trimming: 6 bases; junction bases outside the gene matches: 3. The CDR3 has 15 residues. The CDR3 loop is CASSLGGQGAGELFF. The CDR3 bases are TGTGCCAGCAGTTTAGGGGGACAGGGCGCCGGGGAGCTGTTTTTT.

This chain links TRBV6-5 with TRBJ2-5; TRBD1 agrees at 8 bases. Germline V lookup: CDR1 MNHEY, CDR2 SVGAGI. The CDR3 sequence is 17 residues long. The V segment lost 0 bases and the J segment 7 bases; nucleotides outside the gene matches: 13. The CDR3 nucleotides are TGTGCCAGCAGTTACTCCACAGGGGGAGGACGGTCTGGGACCCAGTACTTC. Protein: CASSYSTGGGRSGTQYF.

The chain joins TRBV24-1 to TRBJ2-1, with 7 nucleotides matching TRBD2. This CDR3 is built from 15 residues. Germline loops: CDR1 KGHDR, CDR2 SFDVKD. J lost 6 bases, V lost 5 bases, and 9 bases had no gene match. CDR3: CATSAGGGPGNEQFF. The CDR3 nucleotides read TGTGCCACCAGTGCTGGGGGAGGGCCCGGCAATGAGCAGTTCTTC.

The V gene is TRBV20-1, the J gene TRBJ1-1, with a possible D match to TRBD1 (5 bases). The CDR3 covers 13 residues. Germline V gives CDR1 DFQATT, CDR2 SNEGSKA (reference sequence). CDR3 loop: CRDQGPRSSEAFF. CDR3 nucleotide sequence: TGCAGGGATCAGGGACCGAGAAGTTCTGAAGCTTTCTTT.

This clonotype has more than one count but fewer than ten. One junction end does not reproduce the germline sequence, and a read error may be involved. The chain is built from TRBV15 and TRBJ1-2; D is possibly TRBD1 (5 bases). Germline V gives CDR1 LNHNV, CDR2 YYDKDF (reference sequence). This CDR3 is 15 amino acids long. The DNA of the CDR3 is TGTGCCACCAGCAGAGATCCGGCCGCAGGGCCCTCCTTCGCCTTC. Protein: CATSRDPAAGPSFAF. Filled out from reference TRBV15 and TRBJ1-2, the complete variable domain reads DAMVIQNPRYQVTQFGKPVTLSCSQTLNHNVMYWYQQKSSQAPKLLFHYYDKDFNNEADTPDNFQSRRPNTSFCFLDIRSPGLGDTAMYLCATSRDPAAGPSFAFGSGTRLTVV.

CDR3: CASSPDRDEQYV. The CDR3 nucleotides read TGCGCCAGCAGCCCGGACAGGGACGAGCAGTACGTC. The J gene is TRBJ2-7, the V gene TRBV5-1, with 8 bases fitting TRBD1. The germline V gene encodes CDR1 SGHRS and CDR2 YFSETQ. The CDR3 is 12 residues long. V shed 4 bases and J 5 bases; nucleotides not matched to a gene: 2.

V usage is TRBV5-1 and J usage is TRBJ2-3, with 11 bases aligning to TRBD1. The CDR3 loop spans 16 amino acids. V dropped 1 base and J dropped 4; count of bases not matched to a gene: 5. Germline CDR1 and CDR2: SGHRS and YFSETQ. CDR3 in amino acids: CASSLPGQGGSDTQYF. The CDR3 nucleotides read TGCGCCAGCAGCTTGCCGGGACAGGGGGGGTCAGATACGCAGTATTTT.

The V gene is TRBV9, the J gene TRBJ2-3; 7 nucleotides align to TRBD1. The CDR3 loop spans 14 amino acids. After removal of 3 bases from V and 0 bases from J, the junction contained 1 base not matched to a gene. Germline V lookup: CDR1 SGDLS, CDR2 YYNGEE. CDR3 bases: TGTGCCAGCAGCGCGACAGGGAGCACAGATACGCAGTATTTT. It translates to CASSATGSTDTQYF.

This clonotype was seen a handful of times. The V gene is TRBV5-1, the J gene TRBJ2-2, with D unresolved. Germline CDR1 reads SGHRS; CDR2 reads YFSETQ. The CDR3 has 15 amino acids. V gave up 4 bases and J gave up 0 bases, with 10 bases separating them. The CDR3 loop is CASSLNRANTGELFF. The CDR3 nucleotides are TGCGCCAGCAGCCTTAACCGCGCGAACACCGGGGAGCTGTTTTTT.

The rearrangement joins TRBV12-3 or TRBV12-4 to TRBJ2-1; 13 bases fit TRBD2. With 3 bases clipped from V and 6 bases from J, the junction kept 5 bases outside the gene matches. This CDR3 is 16 amino acids long. The CDR3 DNA is TGTGCCAGCAGTTTGAGACTAGCGGGGGGCTTCAATGAGCAGTTCTTC. It translates to CASSLRLAGGFNEQFF.

The chain employs TRBV7-2 and TRBJ2-3; D perhaps matches TRBD2 (5 bases). CDR3 length equals 15 residues. Germline CDR1 SGHTA, CDR2 FQGNSA. V lost 5 bases to trimming and J lost 3 bases, with 15 bases between them. CDR3 sequence (DNA): TGTGCCAGCAGCCCCGGGGTAGGACGGACAGATACGCAGTATTTT. Protein product: CASSPGVGRTDTQYF.

This clonotype came up a few times. The gene calls are TRBV12-3 or TRBV12-4 and TRBJ1-2; D uncertain. This CDR3 spans 14 amino acids. The germline V and J ends were trimmed by 2 bases and 4 bases, with 11 bases remaining between them. The CDR3 spells CASSLLAVGYGYTF. The CDR3 DNA is TGTGCCAGCAGTTTACTAGCGGTGGGCTATGGCTACACCTTC.

This chain uses TRBV6-1 with TRBJ2-1; TRBD2 might be the D (6 bases). Trimming pared 9 bases from V and 6 bases from J, leaving 12 bases between. The CDR3 totals 12 residues. Germline V gene lookup returns CDR1 MNHNS and CDR2 SASEGT. The CDR3 nucleotides read TGTGCCAGACCAGGCGGGACCAATGAGCAGTTCTTC. Translated: CARPGGTNEQFF.

The rearrangement uses TRBV12-3 or TRBV12-4 and TRBJ2-2, with 10 bases aligning to TRBD2. V lost 4 bases and J lost 5; bases outside the gene matches: 10. CDR3 length: 17 residues. This CDR3 is CASSSRSGRAGTGELFF. As DNA, the CDR3 is TGTGCCAGCAGTTCCCGAAGCGGGAGGGCCGGGACCGGGGAGCTGTTTTTT.

This clonotype was seen only a few times. This chain uses TRBV20-1 with TRBJ2-3, with 11 bases aligning to TRBD2. Germline V gives CDR1 DFQATT, CDR2 SNEGSKA (reference sequence). The CDR3 loop spans 15 amino acids. Trimming removed 3 bases from V and 4 bases from J; junction bases left unmatched: 6. The CDR3 sequence: CSASTSGSISDTQYF. CDR3 in DNA: TGCAGTGCTAGTACTAGCGGGAGTATTTCAGATACGCAGTATTTT.

The chain carries TRBV18 and TRBJ2-6, with 9 bases fitting TRBD1. The CDR3 consists of 17 residues. V trimming: 2 bases; J trimming: 2 bases; junction bases outside the gene matches: 4. Germline V gene sequence: CDR1 KGHSH, CDR2 LQKENI. The CDR3 region has the DNA TGTGCCAGCTCACCAAGCGGGACAGGGCCTGGGGCCAACGTCCTGACTTTC. Translating gives CASSPSGTGPGANVLTF.